The 30 T cell receptor beta chains listed next were all sequenced from one sample in a study of blood T cell repertoires in COVID-19. Here immunoSEQ multiplex PCR was the method, and the copy in TCRdb shows in-frame clones only, minus some. This repertoire shows some 100,000 clones, around 86% found once; its top ten account for around a tenth. The sequencing sample was made of peripheral blood. These receptors were collected from a man over 45 with acute or convalescent COVID-19.

The chain combines TRBV27 with TRBJ2-1, with TRBD2 matching over 9 bases. The CDR3 is made up of 15 amino acids. V lost 3 bases and J lost 3; bases outside the gene matches: 3. CDR1 is MNHEY and CDR2 is SMNVEV in the germline V gene (reference sequence). This CDR3 is CASSLETSGYNEQFF. The CDR3 DNA reads TGTGCCAGCAGTTTGGAGACTAGCGGCTACAATGAGCAGTTCTTC.

The chain employs TRBV2 and TRBJ1-1; D might be TRBD1 (5 bases). Germline CDR1 and CDR2: SNHLY and FYNNEI. The V and J ends lost 4 bases and 1 base respectively, with 7 bases between them. This CDR3 comprises 13 residues. CDR3 DNA: TGTGCCAGCAGTGTGACAGAGAACACTGAAGCTTTCTTT. Translated: CASSVTENTEAFF.

This chain links TRBV28 with TRBJ2-5, with unresolved D. Germline CDR1 is MDHEN and CDR2 is SYDVKM. The V end was cut by 8 bases, the J end by 5 bases, with 9 bases between. This CDR3 contains 11 residues. The CDR3 nucleotides read TGTGCCAGCTCTTACGGGGAGACCCAGTACTTC. Translation: CASSYGETQYF.

The V call is TRBV3-1 (or the pseudogene TRBV3-2), the J call TRBJ2-7; 8 bases fit TRBD2. Losses at the gene ends were 4 bases for V and 3 bases for J; bases not matched to a gene: 5. The length of the CDR3 is 14 residues. Germline CDR1 LGHDT, CDR2 YNNKEL (reference sequence). The CDR3, as DNA: TGTGCCAGCAGCCGTAGCGGGGCCCGCTACGAGCAGTACTTC. It is translated as CASSRSGARYEQYF.

The chain combines TRBV19 with TRBJ2-5; D unclear. This CDR3 comprises 13 residues. The V gene's germline CDR1 is LNHDA and CDR2 SQIVND (reference sequence). With 5 bases removed from V and 5 bases from J, the gap between germline ends came to 12 bases. The CDR3 region has the DNA TGTGCCAGTAGTCCCCGGTCGAGTGAGACCCAGTACTTC. Its protein is CASSPRSSETQYF.

This clone was counted ten times or more. This chain uses TRBV6-5 with TRBJ1-1; 7 bases agree with TRBD1. Trimming removed 10 bases from V and 6 bases from J; junction bases left unmatched: 11. Germline values: CDR1 MNHEY, CDR2 SVGAGI. The length of the CDR3 is 13 residues. The CDR3 is CATLKQGFSEAFF. For the CDR3, the DNA is TGTGCCACCTTAAAACAGGGGTTTTCTGAAGCTTTCTTT.

This chain uses TRBV6-5 with TRBJ1-1; D gene unclear. Trimming took off 0 bases at V and 7 bases at J, with 12 bases between the two ends. The V gene's germline CDR1 is MNHEY and CDR2 SVGAGI. The CDR3 is 14 residues long. The CDR3 loop is CASSYSGRRLEAFF. As DNA, the CDR3 is TGTGCCAGCAGTTACTCGGGTCGCCGACTTGAAGCTTTCTTT.

This rearrangement joins TRBV7-8 to TRBJ1-4; tentatively, D is TRBD1 (5 bases). Germline loops: CDR1 SGHVS, CDR2 FQNEAQ. This CDR3 has 15 amino acids. Trimming stripped 1 base from V and 5 bases from J, with 11 bases between. CDR3 DNA: TGTGCCAGCAGCTTAGGGGGCCCGCAGAATGAAAAACTGTTTTTT. Protein: CASSLGGPQNEKLFF.

The V and J genes are TRBV23-1 and TRBJ2-5; TRBD1 is a possible D gene (5 bases). TRBV23-1 is an ORF; its function is uncertain. The V gene lost 2 bases and the J gene lost 4 bases, with 11 bases spanning the gap. This CDR3 is 14 amino acids long. The CDR3 sequence: CASSQECRAETQYF. DNA for the CDR3: TGCGCCAGCAGTCAAGAATGCAGGGCAGAGACCCAGTACTTC.

The genes are TRBV24-1 and TRBJ2-2; the D is unclear. Trimming pared 7 bases from V and 6 bases from J, leaving 8 bases between. The germline V gene has CDR1 KGHDR and CDR2 SFDVKD. CDR3 size: 12 residues. CDR3 bases: TGTGCCACCAGGAGTGTAGCCGGGGAGCTGTTTTTT. Its translation is CATRSVAGELFF.

The chain links TRBV2 to TRBJ2-7, with TRBD1 matching over 10 bases. Germline lookup yields CDR1 SNHLY and CDR2 FYNNEI. The CDR3 has 14 amino acids. V shed 7 bases and J 3 bases; nucleotides not matched to a gene: 6. CDR3 residues: CASNSGQGSYEQYF. The CDR3 DNA sequence: TGTGCCAGCAATTCGGGACAGGGGAGCTACGAGCAGTACTTC.

This sequence joins TRBV18 and TRBJ2-1; TRBD2 matches 8 bases. V shed 3 bases, J shed 6 bases, and the junction held 7 bases outside the gene matches. This CDR3 region has 15 residues. Germline V gene data show CDR1 as KGHSH and CDR2 as LQKENI. The CDR3 region has the DNA TGTGCCAGCTCACCGGGACTAGGGATCCGCAATGAGCAGTTCTTC. It encodes CASSPGLGIRNEQFF.

The CDR3 is CASLPGGPFNYGYTF. In DNA form, the CDR3 reads TGTGCCAGCCTCCCGGGGGGCCCTTTTAACTATGGCTACACCTTC. This chain connects TRBV28 to TRBJ1-2, with a weak D call TRBD1 (6 bases). CDR1 MDHEN and CDR2 SYDVKM come from the germline V gene. The V and J ends lost 8 bases and 1 base respectively, with 17 bases between them. The CDR3 runs 15 residues.

This clone appeared once. V usage is TRBV6-2 or TRBV6-3 and J usage is TRBJ2-7, with D unresolved. This CDR3 spans 13 amino acids. V lost 2 bases and J lost 3, with 8 bases in between. Germline V gene lookup returns CDR1 MNHEY and CDR2 SVGEGT. The CDR3 region is CASSYLRYYEQYF. The CDR3 DNA is TGTGCCAGCAGTTACCTCCGGTACTACGAGCAGTACTTC.

The CDR3 here is CASSGGGTEAFF. The CDR3 DNA reads as TGTGCCAGCAGTGGGGGCGGAACTGAAGCTTTCTTT. V gene TRBV7-2 combines with J gene TRBJ1-1, with D possibly being TRBD1 (6 bases). V lost 6 bases to trimming and J lost 5 bases, with 10 bases between them. This CDR3 is 12 amino acids long. Germline V gene lookup returns CDR1 SGHTA and CDR2 FQGNSA. The full variable domain, rest sourced from reference TRBV7-2 and TRBJ1-1, is GAGVSQSPSNKVTEKGKDVELRCDPISGHTALYWYRQSLGQGLEFLIYFQGNSAPDKSGLPSDRFSAERTGGSVSTLTIQRTQQEDSAVYLCASSGGGTEAFFGQGTRLTVV.

The chain carries TRBV21-1 and TRBJ1-6; the table's D call, TRBD1, has no DNA check behind it. TRBV21-1 is a recognized pseudogene. This CDR3 has 15 residues. CDR3 nucleotide sequence: TGTGCCAGCAGGGGCACAACGAAGGTGAATTCACCCCTCCACTTT. This translates into CASRGTTKVNSPLHF.

V usage is TRBV5-4 and J usage is TRBJ2-1; 15 bases align to TRBD2. The ends lost 4 bases at V and 3 bases at J; junction bases unmatched: 8. Per germline, CDR1 SGHNT and CDR2 YYREEE (reference sequence). The CDR3 totals 18 residues. The CDR3: CASSQGLAGGDFYNEQFF. As DNA, the CDR3 is TGTGCCAGCAGCCAAGGACTAGCGGGAGGGGATTTCTACAATGAGCAGTTCTTC.

This clone has a single count. The rearrangement links TRBV18 to TRBJ2-7, with 8 bases aligning to TRBD2. V was clipped by 3 bases and J by 2 bases; unmatched bases: 6. The CDR3 length is 15 residues. Per germline, CDR1 KGHSH and CDR2 LQKENI. The DNA for the CDR3 is TGTGCCAGCTCACCGGGGTTCGGGGGGGCCTACGAGCAGTACTTC. Amino acids: CASSPGFGGAYEQYF. The variable domain in full, with the rest retrieved from reference TRBV18 and TRBJ2-7, is NAGVMQNPRHLVRRRGQEARLRCSPMKGHSHVYWYRQLPEEGLKFMVYLQKENIIDESGMPKERFSAEFPKEGPSILRIQQVVRGDSAAYFCASSPGFGGAYEQYFGPGTRLTVT.

The V and J genes are TRBV29-1 and TRBJ2-7; D might be TRBD1 (6 bases). In germline, CDR1 is SQVTM, CDR2 ANQGSEA. The CDR3 totals 17 residues. V was cut by 0 bases and J by 1 base, with 19 bases left in between. The CDR3 is CSVEDLWGHILSYEQYF. The CDR3 DNA is TGCAGCGTTGAAGATCTTTGGGGACATATACTATCCTACGAGCAGTACTTC.

This clone has more than one count but fewer than ten. The chain carries TRBV18 and TRBJ2-3, with TRBD1 as a possible D gene (5 bases). V was trimmed by 3 bases and J by 4 bases, leaving 11 bases between them. The CDR3 runs to 14 residues. Germline V gene sequence: CDR1 KGHSH, CDR2 LQKENI. The chain's CDR3 is CASSPGLSADTQYF. In nucleotides, the CDR3 is TGTGCCAGCTCACCGGGGCTAAGCGCAGATACGCAGTATTTT.

CDR3 bases: TGTGCCAGCAGCTTGCTCAGGGACTACGAGCAGTACTTC. Translated, it gives CASSLLRDYEQYF. V and J are TRBV5-6 and TRBJ2-7; D perhaps matches TRBD1 (5 bases). Trimming removed 1 base from V and 3 bases from J, with 8 bases in between. Germline assignment: CDR1 SGHDT and CDR2 YYEEEE. CDR3 size: 13 residues.

The chain uses TRBV9 and TRBJ2-7; D may be TRBD2 (6 bases). The CDR3 is 14 amino acids. V was shortened by 3 bases and J by 4 bases, with 14 bases between the two germline ends. Germline V gene lookup returns CDR1 SGDLS and CDR2 YYNGEE. The CDR3 DNA reads as TGTGCCAGCAGCGCCAGTAGCGGCTTTTACGAGCAGTACTTC. Its protein product is CASSASSGFYEQYF. Full variable domain (missing parts from reference TRBV9 and TRBJ2-7): DSGVTQTPKHLITATGQRVTLRCSPRSGDLSVYWYQQSLDQGLQFLIQYYNGEERAKGNILERFSAQQFPDLHSELNLSSLELGDSALYFCASSASSGFYEQYFGPGTRLTVT.

V usage is TRBV7-2 and J usage is TRBJ2-7, with D maybe TRBD2 (6 bases). This CDR3 is 16 amino acids long. Looked up from germline, CDR1 is SGHTA and CDR2 is FQGNSA. V was pared by 2 bases and J by 0 bases, with 14 bases between. CDR3 sequence: CASSLHGTRASYEQYF. The DNA of the CDR3 is TGTGCCAGCAGCTTACACGGGACTCGCGCCTCCTACGAGCAGTACTTC.

The rearrangement links TRBV30 to TRBJ1-3, with TRBD1 identical over 9 bases. This CDR3 has 16 amino acids. CDR1 and CDR2 (germline): GTSNPN, SVGIG (reference sequence). V dropped 0 bases and J dropped 1; count of bases not matched to a gene: 4. CDR3 nucleotide sequence: TGTGCCTGGAGTGTACGGGACAGGGCTTCTGGAAACACCATATATTTT. It translates to CAWSVRDRASGNTIYF.

This chain uses TRBV5-1 with TRBJ2-5; TRBD2 aligns across 13 bases. CDR1 is SGHRS, CDR2 YFSETQ, per germline. The V gene end was trimmed by 4 bases and the J gene end by 0 bases; junction bases not matched to a gene: 9. The CDR3 length is 18 residues. The CDR3 protein is CASSPGWTSGGNQETQYF. The CDR3 nucleotides are TGCGCCAGCAGCCCCGGATGGACTAGCGGGGGCAACCAAGAGACCCAGTACTTC.

The chain uses TRBV28 and TRBJ1-6, with D hard to call. Trimming removed 7 bases at V and 7 bases at J, with 8 bases between. This CDR3 comprises 12 residues. From germline, CDR1 is MDHEN and CDR2 SYDVKM. CDR3 residues: CASTGGNSPLHF. The CDR3 DNA reads TGTGCCAGCACTGGAGGGAATTCACCCCTCCACTTT.

This sequence joins TRBV18 and TRBJ2-7; 16 positions agree with TRBD2. The CDR3 length is 18 residues. Germline trimming cut 3 bases from V and 3 bases from J; bases unmatched to any gene: 8. Germline values: CDR1 KGHSH, CDR2 LQKENI. This CDR3 is CASSPPGLAGGHNYEQYF. The DNA for the CDR3 is TGTGCCAGCTCACCGCCGGGACTAGCGGGAGGGCACAACTACGAGCAGTACTTC. The variable domain in full, completed from reference TRBV18 and TRBJ2-7, reads NAGVMQNPRHLVRRRGQEARLRCSPMKGHSHVYWYRQLPEEGLKFMVYLQKENIIDESGMPKERFSAEFPKEGPSILRIQQVVRGDSAAYFCASSPPGLAGGHNYEQYFGPGTRLTVT.

This clone came up once. The V call is TRBV6-5, the J call TRBJ2-3, with 8 bases aligning to TRBD1. Trimming cost V 4 bases and J 6 bases; bases outside gene matches: 9. This CDR3 is 15 amino acids long. Germline V gene sequence: CDR1 MNHEY, CDR2 SVGAGI. CDR3 protein: CASSSARGRRDTQYF. In DNA form, the CDR3 reads TGTGCCAGCAGTTCAGCCAGGGGGCGCCGGGATACGCAGTATTTT.

This clone was seen only a few times. The gene calls are TRBV7-9 and TRBJ1-1; no definite D call. CDR1 is SEHNR, CDR2 FQNEAQ, per germline (reference sequence). With 0 bases removed from V and 7 bases from J, the gap between germline ends came to 12 bases. CDR3 length: 14 residues. CDR3 nucleotide sequence: TGTGCCAGCAGCTTAGCCGGAGGCCAGTTTGAAGCTTTCTTT. It specifies CASSLAGGQFEAFF. Full variable domain (outside the CDR3, taken from reference TRBV7-9 and TRBJ1-1): DTGVSQNPRHKITKRGQNVTFRCDPISEHNRLYWYRQTLGQGPEFLTYFQNEAQLEKSRLLSDRFSAERPKGSFSTLEIQRTEQGDSAMYLCASSLAGGQFEAFFGQGTRLTVV.

CDR3 protein: CATRQGPSYEQYF. DNA for the CDR3: TGTGCCACTAGGCAGGGCCCCTCCTACGAGCAGTACTTC. The chain couples TRBV2 to TRBJ2-7; D is possibly TRBD1 (5 bases). Trimming stripped 10 bases from V and 0 bases from J, with 13 bases between. There are 13 residues in the CDR3. Germline CDR1 is SNHLY and CDR2 is FYNNEI.